This passage covers 19 T cell receptor beta chains from one sample sequenced in a study of cytomegalovirus exposure and HLA in healthy donors. With 60 Vbeta and 13 Jbeta primers, the PCR was carried out. The protocol was immunoSEQ multiplex PCR, while the TCRdb copy is restricted to in-frame clones and leaves out a portion. The sample has around 140,000 clones; around three quarters are singletons. Sequencing was performed on PBMCs. The source of these receptors is a woman aged 18-30 years in good health and CMV-seropositive.

The chain carries TRBV5-4 and TRBJ2-7; D is undetermined. Germline CDR1 is SGHNT and CDR2 is YYREEE (reference sequence). V was pared by 0 bases and J by 5 bases, with 9 bases between. CDR3 length: 13 amino acids. The CDR3 sequence is CASSLGVRDEQYF. The CDR3 nucleotides read TGTGCCAGCAGCTTGGGTGTTCGGGACGAGCAGTACTTC.

The chain couples TRBV19 to TRBJ1-3, with D maybe TRBD1 (6 bases). The CDR3 is 14 amino acids. V dropped 4 bases and J dropped 2 bases, with 9 bases sitting between them. In germline, CDR1 is LNHDA, CDR2 SQIVND (reference sequence). The CDR3 DNA reads TGTGCCAGTAGTAGTACAGGGACTGGAAACACCATATATTTT. Protein product: CASSSTGTGNTIYF.

The chain recombines TRBV5-5 with TRBJ1-2, with 7 bases aligning to TRBD1. The CDR3 runs to 13 residues. V lost 3 bases and J lost 4; bases outside the gene matches: 3. Germline assignment: CDR1 SGHKS and CDR2 YYEKEE (reference sequence). CDR3 amino acids: CASSYRGGYGYTF. In nucleotides, the CDR3 is TGTGCCAGCAGCTACAGGGGTGGCTATGGCTACACCTTC.

The chain recombines TRBV2 with TRBJ2-3, with 14 bases matching TRBD2. The V segment lost 6 bases and the J segment 0 bases; nucleotides outside the gene matches: 5. The CDR3 runs 17 residues. CDR1 is SNHLY, CDR2 FYNNEI, per germline. Written as DNA, the CDR3 is TGTGCCAGCAGAAGACTAGCGGGGGGGGCTAGCACAGATACGCAGTATTTT. The encoded protein is CASRRLAGGASTDTQYF.

This rearrangement joins TRBV4-2 to TRBJ2-5; maybe TRBD2 (7 bases). Germline V gene lookup returns CDR1 LGHNA and CDR2 YNFKEQ. V lost 3 bases, J lost 2 bases, and 10 bases lay in between. The CDR3 length is 14 residues. The CDR3 region has the DNA TGTGCCAGCAGCCAGAAGGGGGGGCAAGAGACCCAGTACTTC. This translates into CASSQKGGQETQYF.

Here the CDR3 reads CASSRTSGLDNEQFF. The CDR3 region has the DNA TGTGCCAGCAGCCGGACTAGCGGATTAGACAATGAGCAGTTCTTC. The genes are TRBV14 and TRBJ2-1, with 10 nucleotides matching TRBD2. This CDR3 region has 15 residues. The J segment lost 5 bases and the V segment lost 4 bases, leaving 5 bases of the junction unmatched. From germline, CDR1 is SGHDN and CDR2 FVKESK.

V is TRBV6-4 and J is TRBJ1-2; 8 bases line up with TRBD1. The CDR3 spans 17 residues. CDR1 MRHNA and CDR2 SNTAGT come from the germline V gene. Trimming took 2 bases from V and 4 from J; bases not matched to a gene: 12. CDR3 DNA: TGTGCCAGCAGTGACGGCGCAGGGGGCGAAGAAGGCTATGGCTACACCTTC. This gives the protein CASSDGAGGEEGYGYTF.

A word on this clone: Other DNA sequences within the sample encode an identical CDR3. The V gene is TRBV7-6, the J gene TRBJ1-3; D is unresolved. This CDR3 region has 14 residues. V lost 5 bases and J 0 bases, leaving 8 bases between the germline ends. Per the germline V gene, CDR1 is SGHVS and CDR2 is FNYEAQ. CDR3 in DNA: TGTGCCAGCAGCCCACAAAGCTCTGGAAACACCATATATTTT. Translated, it gives CASSPQSSGNTIYF.

This clone has a single count. The chain joins TRBV7-6 to TRBJ2-1; D call uncertain. The CDR3 is 16 amino acids. Trimming shortened V by 7 bases and J by 0 bases, and 16 bases separated the two germline ends. Germline V lookup: CDR1 SGHVS, CDR2 FNYEAQ. The CDR3 reads CASTPFEVGSYNEQFF. The CDR3 DNA is TGTGCCAGCACCCCTTTTGAGGTAGGCTCCTACAATGAGCAGTTCTTC.

The CDR3 loop reads CAKGTANSPLHF. The CDR3 DNA follows: TGTGCCAAAGGGACAGCGAATTCACCCCTCCACTTT. The chain is built from TRBV2 and TRBJ1-6, with TRBD1 matching over 7 bases. Germline lookup yields CDR1 SNHLY and CDR2 FYNNEI. The CDR3 consists of 12 residues. V trimming: 10 bases; J trimming: 7 bases; junction bases outside the gene matches: 4.

The genes are TRBV5-6 and TRBJ2-5; D is possibly TRBD1 (5 bases). The germline V gene has CDR1 SGHDT and CDR2 YYEEEE. Trimming left V 2 bases short and J 4 bases short, with 9 bases between. This CDR3 region has 13 residues. CDR3: CASSFDSRETQYF. CDR3 DNA: TGTGCCAGCAGCTTTGACAGCCGAGAGACCCAGTACTTC. The full variable domain, its missing parts supplied by reference TRBV5-6 and TRBJ2-5, is DAGVTQSPTHLIKTRGQQVTLRCSPKSGHDTVSWYQQALGQGPQFIFQYYEEEERQRGNFPDRFSGHQFPNYSSELNVNALLLGDSALYLCASSFDSRETQYFGPGTRLLVL.

The V and J genes are TRBV29-1 and TRBJ2-1; the match to TRBD1 covers 11 bases. The CDR3 spans 15 residues. V gave up 3 bases and J gave up 5 bases; unmatched junction bases: 6. Germline CDR1 is SQVTM and CDR2 is ANQGSEA. CDR3 amino acids: CSVDEDRGLHNEQFF. The CDR3 DNA reads as TGCAGCGTTGATGAGGACAGGGGGCTGCACAATGAGCAGTTCTTC.

This clone was observed a single time. The junction and the germline gene differ at one end; a read error may be behind it. The rearrangement uses TRBV27 and TRBJ1-2; D is ambiguous. Germline CDR1 is MNHEY and CDR2 is SMNVEV (reference sequence). This CDR3 is 15 amino acids long. CDR3 residues: CASSARLRANYGCTF. The CDR3 DNA reads TGTGCCAGCAGTGCCCGCCTCAGAGCTAACTATGGCTGCACCTTC.

This chain uses TRBV6-5 with TRBJ1-2; D not certain. The V gene lost 10 bases and the J gene lost 3 bases, with 12 bases spanning the gap. Germline-derived CDR1 and CDR2 are MNHEY and SVGAGI. The length of the CDR3 is 12 residues. CDR3 sequence: CATTNGYYGYTF. As DNA, the CDR3 is TGTGCCACCACGAACGGGTACTATGGCTACACCTTC.

This clone was picked up one time. This CDR3 is CASSLPSYGYTF. CDR3 DNA sequence: TGTGCCAGCAGTTTACCCTCGTATGGCTACACCTTC. The genes are TRBV28 and TRBJ1-2; D unresolved. The CDR3 totals 12 residues. CDR1 and CDR2 from the germline V gene are MDHEN and SYDVKM. V lost 2 bases and J 5 bases, leaving 6 bases between the germline ends.

This sequence joins TRBV19 and TRBJ2-7; 8 nucleotides match TRBD1. CDR1 is LNHDA, CDR2 SQIVND, per germline (reference sequence). CDR3 length: 14 amino acids. V lost 4 bases, J lost 2 bases, and 4 bases stayed unmatched. This CDR3 reads CASSKGQGPYEQYF. The CDR3 DNA sequence: TGTGCCAGTAGTAAAGGACAGGGCCCCTACGAGCAGTACTTC. Looking up the rest from reference TRBV19 and TRBJ2-7 gives the full variable domain: DGGITQSPKYLFRKEGQNVTLSCEQNLNHDAMYWYRQDPGQGLRLIYYSQIVNDFQKGDIAEGYSVSREKKESFPLTVTSAQKNPTAFYLCASSKGQGPYEQYFGPGTRLTVT.

This chain connects TRBV29-1 to TRBJ1-2; 7 bases align to TRBD1. The CDR3 is made up of 16 amino acids. Germline values: CDR1 SQVTM, CDR2 ANQGSEA. The ends lost 2 bases at V and 4 bases at J; junction bases unmatched: 13. The CDR3 here is CSVENNWDSWAYGYTF. The CDR3 DNA is TGCAGCGTTGAAAACAACTGGGACAGTTGGGCCTATGGCTACACCTTC.

The rearrangement uses TRBV6-1 and TRBJ2-7; D may be TRBD2 (7 bases). The CDR3 has 15 amino acids. The V end was cut by 7 bases, the J end by 6 bases, with 22 bases between. Germline V lookup: CDR1 MNHNS, CDR2 SASEGT. CDR3 sequence: CASISKGGPAREQYF. The CDR3 nucleotides are TGTGCCAGCATCTCCAAGGGGGGGCCGGCGCGCGAGCAGTACTTC.

This chain uses TRBV5-1 with TRBJ1-1; D remains ambiguous. V lost 0 bases and J 4 bases, leaving 10 bases between the germline ends. Per germline, CDR1 SGHRS and CDR2 YFSETQ. The CDR3 is 14 residues long. DNA for the CDR3: TGCGCCAGCAGCTTGGCCCTGAGAAGCACTGAAGCTTTCTTT. Protein: CASSLALRSTEAFF.